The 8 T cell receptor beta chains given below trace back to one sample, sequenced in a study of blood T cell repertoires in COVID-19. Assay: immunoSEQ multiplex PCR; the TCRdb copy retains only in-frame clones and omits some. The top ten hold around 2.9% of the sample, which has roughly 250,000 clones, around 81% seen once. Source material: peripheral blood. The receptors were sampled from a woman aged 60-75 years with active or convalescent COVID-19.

The CDR3 DNA is TGTGCCACCAGCAGAGATCGTCGGTATGGCTACACCTTC. It encodes CATSRDRRYGYTF. J is TRBJ1-2 and V is TRBV15; no firm D call. CDR3 length equals 13 residues. V shed 0 bases and J shed 5 bases, with 7 bases lying between them. The germline gives CDR1 LNHNV, CDR2 YYDKDF (reference sequence).

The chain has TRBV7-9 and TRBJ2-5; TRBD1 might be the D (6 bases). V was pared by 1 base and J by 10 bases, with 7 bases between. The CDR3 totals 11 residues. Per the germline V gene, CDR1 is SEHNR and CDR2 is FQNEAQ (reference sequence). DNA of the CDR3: TGTGCCAGCAGCTTAGACAGGGTCCAGTACTTC. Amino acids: CASSLDRVQYF.

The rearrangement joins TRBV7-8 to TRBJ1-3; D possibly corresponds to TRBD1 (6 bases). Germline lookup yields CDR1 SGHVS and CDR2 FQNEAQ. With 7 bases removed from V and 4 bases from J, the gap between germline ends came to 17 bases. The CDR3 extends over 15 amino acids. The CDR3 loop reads CASTYAGTLGNTIYF. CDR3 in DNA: TGTGCCAGCACCTACGCAGGGACACTAGGAAACACCATATATTTT.

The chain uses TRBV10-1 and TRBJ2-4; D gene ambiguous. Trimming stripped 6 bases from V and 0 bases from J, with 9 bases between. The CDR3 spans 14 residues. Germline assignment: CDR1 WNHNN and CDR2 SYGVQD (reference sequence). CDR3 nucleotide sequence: TGCGCCAGCAGGCAGGTCCTAGCCAAAAACATTCAGTACTTC. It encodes CASRQVLAKNIQYF.

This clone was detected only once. CDR3 region: CASSALGPGQPQHF. CDR3 nucleotides: TGTGCCAGCAGTGCACTGGGGCCCGGTCAGCCCCAGCATTTT. The chain is built from TRBV2 and TRBJ1-5; D might be TRBD1 (5 bases). The CDR3 is 14 amino acids. V was clipped by 4 bases and J by 6 bases, with 13 bases between them. Looked up from germline, CDR1 is SNHLY and CDR2 is FYNNEI.

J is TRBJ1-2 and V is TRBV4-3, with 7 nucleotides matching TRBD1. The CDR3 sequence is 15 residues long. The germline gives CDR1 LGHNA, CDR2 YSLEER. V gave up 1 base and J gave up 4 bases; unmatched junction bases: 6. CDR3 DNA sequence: TGCGCCAGCAGCCAAGCGGGTGGGACAGTCTATGGCTACACCTTC. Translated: CASSQAGGTVYGYTF.

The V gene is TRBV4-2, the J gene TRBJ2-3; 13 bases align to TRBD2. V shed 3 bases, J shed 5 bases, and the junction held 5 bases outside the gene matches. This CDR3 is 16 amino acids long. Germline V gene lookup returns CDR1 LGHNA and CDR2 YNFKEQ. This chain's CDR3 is CASSHSLAGGQDTQYF. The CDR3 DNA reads TGTGCCAGCAGCCACTCACTAGCGGGGGGGCAAGATACGCAGTATTTT.

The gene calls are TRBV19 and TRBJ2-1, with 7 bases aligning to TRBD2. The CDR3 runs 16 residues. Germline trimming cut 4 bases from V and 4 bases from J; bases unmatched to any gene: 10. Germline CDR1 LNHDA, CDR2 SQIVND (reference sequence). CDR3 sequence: CASSTPLGGRYNEQFF. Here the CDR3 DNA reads TGTGCCAGTAGTACCCCCCTGGGGGGGAGGTACAATGAGCAGTTCTTC.